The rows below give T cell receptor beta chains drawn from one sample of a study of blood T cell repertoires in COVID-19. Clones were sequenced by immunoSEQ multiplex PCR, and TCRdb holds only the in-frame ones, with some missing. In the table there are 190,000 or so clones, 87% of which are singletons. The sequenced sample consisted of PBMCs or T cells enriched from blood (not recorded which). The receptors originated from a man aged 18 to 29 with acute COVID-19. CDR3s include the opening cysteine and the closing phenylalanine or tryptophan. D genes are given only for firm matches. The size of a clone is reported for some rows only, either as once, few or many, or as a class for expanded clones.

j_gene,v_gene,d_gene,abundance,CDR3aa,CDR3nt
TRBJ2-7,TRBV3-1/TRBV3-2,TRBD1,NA,CASSQTGYSYEQYF,TGTGCCAGCAGCCAGACAGGGTACTCCTACGAGCAGTACTTC
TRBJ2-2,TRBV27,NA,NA,CASSVTGMHTGELFF,TGTGCCAGCAGTGTAACAGGGATGCACACCGGGGAGCTGTTTTTT
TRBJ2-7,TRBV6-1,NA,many,CASSESGPYEQYF,TGTGCCAGCAGTGAGAGCGGCCCCTACGAGCAGTACTTC
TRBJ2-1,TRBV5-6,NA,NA,CASSLRDNHNEQFF,TGTGCCAGCAGCCTACGGGACAACCACAATGAGCAGTTCTTC
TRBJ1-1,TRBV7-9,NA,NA,CATGEVNTEAFF,TGTGCCACCGGAGAAGTGAACACTGAAGCTTTCTTT
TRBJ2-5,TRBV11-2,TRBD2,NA,CASSPLAGGPGGTQYF,TGTGCCAGCAGCCCACTAGCGGGAGGGCCTGGGGGGACCCAGTACTTC
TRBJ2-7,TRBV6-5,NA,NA,CASRRERGAYEQYF,TGTGCCAGCAGACGGGAGAGAGGGGCCTACGAGCAGTACTTC
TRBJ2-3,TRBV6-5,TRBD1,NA,CASCRDRVTDTQYF,TGTGCCAGCTGCCGGGACAGGGTAACAGATACGCAGTATTTT
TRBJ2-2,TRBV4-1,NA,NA,CASTRLGTTGELFF,TGCGCCAGCACTAGACTAGGGACCACCGGGGAGCTGTTTTTT
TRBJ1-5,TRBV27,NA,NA,CASSLFGRGPISNQPQHF,TGTGCCAGCAGTTTATTTGGCAGGGGCCCTATTAGCAATCAGCCCCAGCATTTT
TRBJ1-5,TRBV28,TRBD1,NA,CASGQGGQPQHF,TGTGCCAGTGGACAGGGCGGTCAGCCCCAGCATTTT
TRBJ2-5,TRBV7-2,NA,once,CASSLGGRETQYF,TGTGCCAGCAGCTTAGGCGGGCGAGAGACCCAGTACTTC
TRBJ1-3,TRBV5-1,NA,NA,CASSLAVGYSGNTIYF,TGCGCCAGCAGCTTGGCTGTGGGCTACTCTGGAAACACCATATATTTT
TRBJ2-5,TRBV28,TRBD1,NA,CASSFRDRAYQETQYF,TGTGCCAGCAGTTTCCGGGACAGGGCTTACCAAGAGACCCAGTACTTC
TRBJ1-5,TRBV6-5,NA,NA,CASSYKNQPQHF,TGTGCCAGCAGTTATAAAAATCAGCCCCAGCATTTT
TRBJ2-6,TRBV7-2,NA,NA,CASSLFVSGANVLTF,TGTGCCAGCAGCTTATTCGTCTCTGGGGCCAACGTCCTGACTTTC
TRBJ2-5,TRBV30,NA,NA,CAWSGERSRAIQETQYF,TGTGCCTGGAGCGGGGAACGTTCCCGGGCTATTCAAGAGACCCAGTACTTC